The rows below give T cell receptor beta chains drawn from one sample of a study of T-cell memory formation after mild COVID-19. TCRdb reanalysed the 5' RACE reads using MiXCR and keeps one entry per CDR3 protein. The sample lists 190,000 or so distinct CDR3 sequences; 20% to 25% were seen once. Sequencing was performed on PBMCs or a T cell subset sorted from them (not recorded which). These receptors were collected from an adult woman who had mild COVID-19 (a few samples of this study predate the infection). Cell type and time point are not known. Each CDR3 is given with its conserved first and last residue. D genes are given only for firm matches. Only part of the rows carry a size: once, few, many, or a class if the clone is expanded.

>TRBD2|16|TRBV6-5|TRBJ2-3|NA
TGTGCCAGCAGTTACTCAGCGGCTAGCGGGCCAGATACTCAGTATTTT
CASSYSAASGPDTQYF
>TRBD2|14|TRBV4-2|TRBJ2-7|few
TGTGCCAGCAGCCAAATGGGACTAGTCCACGAGCAGTACTTC
CASSQMGLVHEQYF
>TRBD2|18|TRBV7-8|TRBJ2-1|NA
TGTGCCAGCAGCGTAGCTACCGGACTAGCGGGGACCTACAATGAGCAGTTCTTC
CASSVATGLAGTYNEQFF
>NA|13|TRBV20-1|TRBJ2-1|NA
TGCAGTGCTAGTGAGGGGGAGACCGATGAGCAGTTCTTC
CSASEGETDEQFF
>NA|14|TRBV13|TRBJ1-2|NA
TGTGCCAGCAGCTCAGCCGGGATTGGTGAAGGGAAGACCTTC
CASSSAGIGEGKTF
>NA|13|TRBV9|TRBJ2-1|few
TGTGCCAGCAGCCCCTACGTCTACAATGAGCAGTTCTTC
CASSPYVYNEQFF
>NA|18|TRBV5-1|TRBJ2-7|few
TGCGCCAGCAGCTTGGCGGCAGTCAGGACCGCATCTTTCTACGAGCAGTACTTC
CASSLAAVRTASFYEQYF
>NA|11|TRBV4-2|TRBJ2-1|few
TGTGCCAGCAGCCAAGGCAGGGAGCAGTTCTTC
CASSQGREQFF
>TRBD2|16|TRBV5-1|TRBJ2-7|NA
TGCGCCAGCAGCTTGGTGGTAGAGACTAGCGTCTACGAGCAGTACTTC
CASSLVVETSVYEQYF
>TRBD2|15|TRBV6-4|TRBJ2-3|NA
TGTGCCAGCAGTCAGACTAGCGGGGCGGGAGATACGCAGTATTTT
CASSQTSGAGDTQYF
>NA|12|TRBV15|TRBJ1-4|few
TGTGCCACCAGGGCAGGGCAAGAAAAACTGTTTTTT
CATRAGQEKLFF
>NA|14|TRBV4-1|TRBJ1-1|NA
TGCGCCAGCAGCCAAGAAGGCAGGTTCACTGAAGCTTTCTTT
CASSQEGRFTEAFF
>NA|15|TRBV20-1|TRBJ2-3|NA
TGCAGTGCTAGAGTAGCGGCCTCTAGCACAGATACGCAGTATTTT
CSARVAASSTDTQYF
>NA|15|TRBV9|TRBJ2-5|NA
TGTGCCAGCAGCGTAGCCGGGCAGACGCAAGAGACCCAGTACTTC
CASSVAGQTQETQYF
>NA|16|TRBV4-3|TRBJ2-6|NA
TGCGCCAGCAGCCAGGCGACAGGCTCTGGGGCCAACGTCCTGACTTTC
CASSQATGSGANVLTF
>TRBD1|14|TRBV5-1|TRBJ2-1|once
TGCGCCAGCAGCTCGGACACAGGGGTGAATGAGCAGTTCTTC
CASSSDTGVNEQFF
>NA|14|TRBV30|TRBJ1-1|few
TGTGCCTGGAGTGTAAACGTGGGGGGCCCTGAAGCTTTCTTT
CAWSVNVGGPEAFF
>TRBD2|17|TRBV7-6|TRBJ2-3|NA
TGTGCCAGCAGCTTAGCCGCTAGCGGTGCTAGCACAGATACGCAGTATTTT
CASSLAASGASTDTQYF
>TRBD1|14|TRBV6-1|TRBJ2-7|few
TGTGCCAGCAGTTTTAGGGGACAGGGATACGAGCAGTACTTC
CASSFRGQGYEQYF
>TRBD1|15|TRBV18|TRBJ2-7|many
TGTGCCAGCTCACCAATCGGACAGGGAAACTACGAGCAGTACTTC
CASSPIGQGNYEQYF
>NA|14|TRBV12-3/TRBV12-4|TRBJ2-2|few
TGTGCCAGCAGTTTTGCAGGGAACACCGGGGAGCTGTTTTTT
CASSFAGNTGELFF
>NA|16|TRBV7-8|TRBJ2-1|few
TGTGCCAGCAGTTCACACCATGCAGGGCCGAACAATGAGCAGTTCTTC
CASSSHHAGPNNEQFF
>TRBD1|17|TRBV7-9|TRBJ1-4|NA
TGTGCCAGCGGTGGGATCAGCCAGACAGGGTTTAGAGAAAAACTGTTTTTT
CASGGISQTGFREKLFF
>NA|15|TRBV24-1|TRBJ2-3|NA
TGTGCCACCAGTGATTTAGTGGACGCGCGAGATACGCAGTATTTT
CATSDLVDARDTQYF
>NA|11|TRBV5-6|TRBJ1-1|NA
TGTGCCAGCAGCTTGGAGATCAAAGCTTTCTTT
CASSLEIKAFF
>NA|13|TRBV4-3|TRBJ2-1|many
TGCGCCAGCAGCCAAGATAAAGCCAGAGAGCAGTTCTTC
CASSQDKAREQFF
>NA|13|TRBV12-3/TRBV12-4|TRBJ1-4|few
TGTGCCAGCACCGATCGGGGGAATGAAAAACTGTTTTTT
CASTDRGNEKLFF
>NA|12|TRBV11-2|TRBJ2-1|many
TGTGCCAGCAGCTTAGGGGGTAGTGAGCAGTTCTTC
CASSLGGSEQFF
>TRBD1|13|TRBV20-1|TRBJ2-1|few
TGCAGTGCTGAAACAGGGGGTTCAGTTGAGCAGTTCTTC
CSAETGGSVEQFF
>NA|11|TRBV20-1|TRBJ2-7|once
TGCAGTGCTAGGGAGGGGGGCGAGCAGTACTTC
CSAREGGEQYF
>TRBD2|15|TRBV6-5|TRBJ2-1|NA
TGTGCCAGCAATCGACTAGCGGGCCCGGAGGGTGAGCAGTTCTTC
CASNRLAGPEGEQFF
>TRBD2|12|TRBV24-1|TRBJ2-1|NA
TGTGCCATCAGCGGGGGCTACAATGAGCAGTTCTTC
CAISGGYNEQFF
>TRBD1|18|TRBV7-9|TRBJ2-6|few
TGTGCCAGCAGCTTTCCGGACAGGGGAAGCTCTGGGGCCAACGTCCTGACTTTC
CASSFPDRGSSGANVLTF
>NA|15|TRBV3-1|TRBJ2-7|NA
TGTGCCAGCAGCCAAGATCAAGGAGTCACCTACGAGCAGTACTTC
CASSQDQGVTYEQYF
>NA|20|TRBV7-6|TRBJ1-6|NA
TGTGCCAGCAGCTTAGTAGCGGGGGAAAAAGGAGCGATGGTCAATTCACCCCTCCACTTT
CASSLVAGEKGAMVNSPLHF
>NA|12|TRBV28|TRBJ2-7|NA
TGTGCCAGCAGTGAACCAGGGTCCGAGCAGTACTTC
CASSEPGSEQYF
>TRBD1|15|TRBV12-3/TRBV12-4|TRBJ2-5|NA
TGTGCCAGCAGCCAACCCGGGACAGGGAAAGAGACCCAGTACTTC
CASSQPGTGKETQYF
>NA|15|TRBV30|TRBJ1-5|NA
TGTGCCTGGAGCACCGGGGTTGGGAGCAATCAGCCCCAGCATTTT
CAWSTGVGSNQPQHF
>TRBD1|15|TRBV11-3|TRBJ1-1|few
TGTGCCAGCAGCTTGAGACAGGGGTTTAACACTGAAGCTTTCTTT
CASSLRQGFNTEAFF
>NA|12|TRBV6-2/TRBV6-3|TRBJ2-7|NA
TGTGCCAGCAGCTGGACAGCTTACGAGCAGTACTTC
CASSWTAYEQYF
>TRBD2|16|TRBV7-9|TRBJ2-1|NA
TGTGCCAGCAGCCCCAGCGGGAGTAGGTCCTACAATGAGCAGTTCTTC
CASSPSGSRSYNEQFF
>TRBD1|14|TRBV6-6|TRBJ2-5|NA
TGTGCCAGCAGTGCTAGGACAGGGAGAGAGACCCAGTACTTC
CASSARTGRETQYF
>TRBD2|16|TRBV25-1|TRBJ2-3|NA
TGTGCCAGCAGTGAGGTGCGGGAGACGATCACAGATACGCAGTATTTT
CASSEVRETITDTQYF
>NA|12|TRBV7-9|TRBJ2-1|NA
TGTGCCAGCAGCTTTGCGGGGTATGAGCAGTTCTTC
CASSFAGYEQFF
>NA|17|TRBV29-1|TRBJ2-7|few
TGCAGCGTAACCGGGACTTCAGCCAAAACCGCCACCTACGAGCAGTACTTC
CSVTGTSAKTATYEQYF
>TRBD2|14|TRBV6-5|TRBJ2-1|few
TGTGCCAGCAGTTCTAGCGGGGGGTACAATGAGCAGTTCTTC
CASSSSGGYNEQFF
>TRBD1|17|TRBV7-9|TRBJ2-3|few
TGTGCCAGCAGCGCTACCGGGGACAGGGTCCTAGAAGATACGCAGTATTTT
CASSATGDRVLEDTQYF
>NA|14|TRBV24-1|TRBJ1-2|NA
TGTGCCACCAGTGACAGGCAAGCTAACTATGGCTACACCTTC
CATSDRQANYGYTF
>NA|15|TRBV24-1|TRBJ2-7|many
TGTGCCACCAGTGATGGGACTTTGGGGTCCTACGAGCAGTACTTC
CATSDGTLGSYEQYF
>NA|15|TRBV12-3/TRBV12-4|TRBJ2-7|NA
TGTGCCAGCAGTCCCGGACTGAACCTCCCCTACGAGCAGTACTTC
CASSPGLNLPYEQYF
>NA|14|TRBV19|TRBJ1-4|NA
TGTGCCAGTAGTTTAACGGGGGAGGTGGAAAAACTGTTTTTT
CASSLTGEVEKLFF
>NA|13|TRBV24-1|TRBJ2-1|NA
TGTGCCACTAGCCCGGCCGAGCTAAATGAGCAGTTCTTC
CATSPAELNEQFF
>NA|14|TRBV15|TRBJ1-1|NA
TGTGCCACCAGCTATCGACAGGCTAACACTGAAGCTTTCTTT
CATSYRQANTEAFF
>NA|15|TRBV4-1|TRBJ2-7|many
TGCGCCAGCAGCCAAGATTGGACGCCCTCCTACGAGCAGTACTTC
CASSQDWTPSYEQYF
>NA|16|TRBV5-5|TRBJ2-5|few
TGTGCCAGCAGTTCCCCCGGGGACTCCTTCCCAGAGACCCAGTACTTC
CASSSPGDSFPETQYF
>TRBD1|15|TRBV24-1|TRBJ1-5|once
TGTGCCACCAGTGAAGGACAGGCGATCGGACAGCCCCAGCATTTT
CATSEGQAIGQPQHF
>NA|13|TRBV27|TRBJ2-5|NA
TGTGCCAGCAGTGGTCCGGGGCAAGAGACCCAGTACTTC
CASSGPGQETQYF
>TRBD1|15|TRBV3-1|TRBJ1-4|few
TGTGCCAGCAGCGGACAGGTGTCAACTAATGAAAAACTGTTTTTT
CASSGQVSTNEKLFF
>NA|12|TRBV7-9|TRBJ2-1|few
TGTGCCAGCACCCTTACTTGGAATGAGCAGTTCTTC
CASTLTWNEQFF
>NA|15|TRBV20-1|TRBJ2-5|few
TGCAGTGCTAGAGACCTAGAGCGGGTCCAAGAGACCCAGTACTTC
CSARDLERVQETQYF